These 5 T cell receptor beta chains originate from one sample sequenced in a study of regulatory T cells in long-lasting Graves disease. In building TCR beta libraries, iRepertoire HTBI primers were used together with Arm-PCR of CDR3 regions. TCRdb reanalysed the multiplex PCR reads using MiXCR and keeps one entry per CDR3 protein. In the table there are about 340,000 distinct CDR3 sequences, roughly 21% of which are singletons. As to time point: persistent/refractory GD, antithyroid drugs over 5 years with positive TRAb. TCR sequences were obtained from RNA taken from PBMCs. Sample: peripheral blood mononuclear cells (PBMCs), taken when the disease was refractory, from a patient treated with antithyroid drugs. Receptors were obtained from a female donor with Graves disease.

This clonotype was seen ten or more times. The chain couples TRBV2 to TRBJ1-1; perhaps TRBD1 as D (5 bases). The CDR3 loop spans 13 amino acids. Germline V gene lookup returns CDR1 SNHLY and CDR2 FYNNEI. With 8 bases removed from V and 1 base from J, the gap between germline ends came to 11 bases. The CDR3 region has the DNA TGTGCCAGCTCGGGACGTTCGAACACTGAAGCTTTCTTT. Protein: CASSGRSNTEAFF.

This clonotype showed up many times. This chain links TRBV10-3 with TRBJ1-2; weak D call: TRBD1 (5 bases). This CDR3 contains 21 residues. The germline V and J ends were trimmed by 4 bases and 0 bases, with 30 bases remaining between them. Germline values: CDR1 ENHRY, CDR2 SYGVKD. CDR3 loop: CAISAGGRPLDGLMTNYGYTF. In DNA, the CDR3 is TGTGCCATCAGTGCCGGGGGACGCCCTCTAGATGGGCTCATGACTAACTATGGCTACACCTTC.

This clonotype was observed many times. The chain combines TRBV12-3 or TRBV12-4 with TRBJ1-1; 7 positions agree with TRBD1. V trimming: 1 base; J trimming: 4 bases; junction bases outside the gene matches: 6. The CDR3 runs to 15 residues. CDR3 sequence reads: CASSLDTGVSTEAFF. CDR3 in DNA: TGTGCCAGCAGTTTAGATACAGGGGTGAGCACTGAAGCTTTCTTT.

This rearrangement joins TRBV10-3 to TRBJ2-7, with D perhaps given as TRBD1 or TRBD2 (5 bases each). The germline CDR1 and CDR2 sequences are ENHRY and SYGVKD. The CDR3 sequence is 15 residues long. The germline V and J ends were trimmed by 5 bases and 0 bases, with 14 bases remaining between them. The CDR3 DNA follows: TGTGCCATCAGTCCCGGGACGCTTAGCTCCTACGAGCAGTACTTC. Translation: CAISPGTLSSYEQYF.

This chain links TRBV7-9 with TRBJ1-5, with unresolved D. The V gene lost 4 bases and the J gene lost 9 bases, with 10 bases spanning the gap. Germline lookup yields CDR1 SEHNR and CDR2 FQNEAQ (reference sequence). The CDR3 contains 12 residues. In nucleotides, the CDR3 is TGTGCCAGCAGCTCCGTGACGTGGCCCCAGCATTTT. Translated: CASSSVTWPQHF.